This T cell receptor beta chain was recorded in a study of blood T cell repertoires in COVID-19. Whole-study context: The cDNA or gDNA used as material had been derived from T cells, B-cell-depleted T cells, or PBMCs.

Generated by immunoSEQ multiplex PCR, the TCRdb table keeps only in-frame clones and is missing some. Of hundreds of thousands of clones in the sample, roughly nine tenths are singletons; the top ten hold 7.8%. This receptor was identified in a woman between 45 and 65 years old with COVID-19, enrolled during active disease. The material sequenced was peripheral blood.

DNA of the CDR3: TGTGCCTGGAGTTGGGCAGGGGGCACGAACACCGGGGAGCTGTTTTTT. Its translation: CAWSWAGGTNTGELFF. This sequence joins TRBV30 and TRBJ2-2; 8 bases are shared with TRBD1. V trimming: 2 bases; J trimming: 0 bases; junction bases outside the gene matches: 5. The germline gives CDR1 GTSNPN, CDR2 SVGIG (reference sequence). This CDR3 spans 16 amino acids.